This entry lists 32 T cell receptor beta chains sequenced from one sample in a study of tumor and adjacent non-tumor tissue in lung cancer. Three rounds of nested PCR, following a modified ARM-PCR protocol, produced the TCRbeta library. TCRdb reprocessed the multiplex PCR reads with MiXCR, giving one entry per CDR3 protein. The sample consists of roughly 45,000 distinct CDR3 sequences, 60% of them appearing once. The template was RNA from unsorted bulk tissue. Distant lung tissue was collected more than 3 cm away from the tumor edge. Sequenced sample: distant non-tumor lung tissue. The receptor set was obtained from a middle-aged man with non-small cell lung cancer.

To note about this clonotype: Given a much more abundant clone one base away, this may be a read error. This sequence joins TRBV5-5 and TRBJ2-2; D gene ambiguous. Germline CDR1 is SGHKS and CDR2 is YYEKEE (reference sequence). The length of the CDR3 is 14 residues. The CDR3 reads CDSSLAFVTGELFF. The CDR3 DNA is TGTGACAGCAGCTTGGCATTTGTGACCGGGGAGCTGTTTTTT.

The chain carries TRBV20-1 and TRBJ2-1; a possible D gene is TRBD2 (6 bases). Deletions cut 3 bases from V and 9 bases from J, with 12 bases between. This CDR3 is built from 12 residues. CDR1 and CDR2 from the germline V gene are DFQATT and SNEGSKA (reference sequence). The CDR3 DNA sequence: TGCAGTGCTAGCGGGAGTGCAGGTGAGCAGTTCTTC. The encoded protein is CSASGSAGEQFF.

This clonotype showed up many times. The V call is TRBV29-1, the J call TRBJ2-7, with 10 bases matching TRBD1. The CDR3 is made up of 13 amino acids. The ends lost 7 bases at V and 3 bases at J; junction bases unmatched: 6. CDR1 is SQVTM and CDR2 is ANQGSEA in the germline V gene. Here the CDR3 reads CSATGTGDYEQYF. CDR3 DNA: TGCAGCGCCACCGGGACAGGGGACTACGAGCAGTACTTC.

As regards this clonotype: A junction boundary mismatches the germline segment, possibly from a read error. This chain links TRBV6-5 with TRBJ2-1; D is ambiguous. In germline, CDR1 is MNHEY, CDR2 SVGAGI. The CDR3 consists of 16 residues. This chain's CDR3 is CASSKTNGPSHNEQFF. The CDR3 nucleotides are TGTGCCAGCAGTAAAACTAACGGGCCCTCCCACAATGAGCAGTTCTTC.

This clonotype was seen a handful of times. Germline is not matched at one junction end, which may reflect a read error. As DNA, the CDR3 is TGTGCCAGCAGCTTAATCTCATCTAACACAGGTACGCAGTATTTT. This gives the protein CASSLISSNTGTQYF. The chain is built from TRBV11-2 and TRBJ2-3, with D maybe TRBD1 (5 bases). The CDR3 is 15 residues long. Per germline, CDR1 SGHAT and CDR2 FQNNGV.

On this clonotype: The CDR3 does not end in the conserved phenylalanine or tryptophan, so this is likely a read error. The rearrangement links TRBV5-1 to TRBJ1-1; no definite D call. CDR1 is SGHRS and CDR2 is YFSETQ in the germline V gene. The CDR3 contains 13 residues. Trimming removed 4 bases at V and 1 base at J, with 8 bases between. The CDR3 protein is CASSPDGNTEAFV. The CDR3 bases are TGCGCCAGCAGCCCGGACGGGAACACTGAAGCTTTCGTT.

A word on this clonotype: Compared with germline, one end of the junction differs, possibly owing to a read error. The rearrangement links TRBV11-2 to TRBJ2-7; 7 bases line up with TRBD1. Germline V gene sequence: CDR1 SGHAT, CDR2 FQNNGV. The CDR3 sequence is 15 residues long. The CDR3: CASNSRTGRTYGQYF. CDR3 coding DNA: TGTGCCAGCAACTCACGGACAGGTAGAACCTACGGGCAGTACTTC.

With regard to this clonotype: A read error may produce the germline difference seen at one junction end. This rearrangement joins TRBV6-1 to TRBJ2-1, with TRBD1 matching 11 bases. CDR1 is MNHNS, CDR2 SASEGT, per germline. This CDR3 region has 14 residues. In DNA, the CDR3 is TGTGCCAACCTCCGGGACAGGGGGAACAATGAGCAGATCTTC. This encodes CANLRDRGNNEQIF.

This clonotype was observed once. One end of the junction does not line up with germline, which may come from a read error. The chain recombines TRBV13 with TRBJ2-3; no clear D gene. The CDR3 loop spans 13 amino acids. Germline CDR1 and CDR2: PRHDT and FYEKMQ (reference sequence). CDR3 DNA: TGTGTCAGCAGCCGCCTCCTCACAGCCATGCAGTATTTT. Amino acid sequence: CVSSRLLTAMQYF.

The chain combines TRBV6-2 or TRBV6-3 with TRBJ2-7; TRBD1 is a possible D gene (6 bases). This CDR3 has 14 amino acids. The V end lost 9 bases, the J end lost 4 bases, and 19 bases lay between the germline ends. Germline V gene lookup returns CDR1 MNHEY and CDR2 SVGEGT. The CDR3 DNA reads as TGTGCCAGGGGTTCTCCAGGGGTAGGGTACGAGCAGTACTTC. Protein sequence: CARGSPGVGYEQYF.

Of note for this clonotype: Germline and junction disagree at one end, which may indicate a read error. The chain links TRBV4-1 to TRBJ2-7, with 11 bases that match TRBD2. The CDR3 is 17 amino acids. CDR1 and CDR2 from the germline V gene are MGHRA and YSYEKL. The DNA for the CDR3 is TGCGCCAGTAGCCAATATGCGTCTAGCGGGAGGAACTACGAGCAGTACTTC. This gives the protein CASSQYASSGRNYEQYF.

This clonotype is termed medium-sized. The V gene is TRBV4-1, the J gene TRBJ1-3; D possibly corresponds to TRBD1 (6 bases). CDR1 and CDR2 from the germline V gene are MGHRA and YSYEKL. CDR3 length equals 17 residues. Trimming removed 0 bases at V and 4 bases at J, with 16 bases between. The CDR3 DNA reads TGCGCCAGCAGCCAAGATTCGGGACATTCAACAGGAAACACCATATATTTT. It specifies CASSQDSGHSTGNTIYF.

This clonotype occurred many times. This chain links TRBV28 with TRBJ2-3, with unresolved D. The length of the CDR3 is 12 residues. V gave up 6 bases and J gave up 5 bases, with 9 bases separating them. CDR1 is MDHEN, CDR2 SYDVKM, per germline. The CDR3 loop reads CASRTQEDTQYF. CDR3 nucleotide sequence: TGTGCCAGCAGGACTCAAGAAGATACGCAGTATTTT.

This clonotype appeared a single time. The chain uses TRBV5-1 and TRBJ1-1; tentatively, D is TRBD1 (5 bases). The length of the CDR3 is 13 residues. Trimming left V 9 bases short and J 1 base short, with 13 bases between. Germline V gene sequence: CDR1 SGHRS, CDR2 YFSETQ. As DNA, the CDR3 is TGCGCCACCCGGACAAGGGGGAACACTGAAGCTTTCTTT. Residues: CATRTRGNTEAFF.

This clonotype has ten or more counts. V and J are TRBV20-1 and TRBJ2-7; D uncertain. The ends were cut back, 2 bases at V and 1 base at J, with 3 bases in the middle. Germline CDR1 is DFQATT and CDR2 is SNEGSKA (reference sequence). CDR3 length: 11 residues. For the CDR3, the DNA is TGCAGTGCTAGAAATTCCTACGAGCAGTACTTC. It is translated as CSARNSYEQYF.

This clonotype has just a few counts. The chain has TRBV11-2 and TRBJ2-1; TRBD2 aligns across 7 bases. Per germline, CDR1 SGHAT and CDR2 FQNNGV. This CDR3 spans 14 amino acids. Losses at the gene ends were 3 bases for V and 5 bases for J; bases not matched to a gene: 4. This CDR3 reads CASSLAGANNEQFF. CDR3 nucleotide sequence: TGTGCCAGCAGCTTGGCGGGAGCAAACAATGAGCAGTTCTTC.

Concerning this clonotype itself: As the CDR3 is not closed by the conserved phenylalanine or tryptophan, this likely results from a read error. The CDR3 reads CASSFQTYSGNTIYL. In DNA, the CDR3 is TGTGCTAGCAGCTTTCAGACGTACTCTGGAAACACCATATATTTA. V usage is TRBV5-6 and J usage is TRBJ1-3, with D uncertain. The CDR3 extends over 15 amino acids. Germline CDR1 is SGHDT and CDR2 is YYEEEE.

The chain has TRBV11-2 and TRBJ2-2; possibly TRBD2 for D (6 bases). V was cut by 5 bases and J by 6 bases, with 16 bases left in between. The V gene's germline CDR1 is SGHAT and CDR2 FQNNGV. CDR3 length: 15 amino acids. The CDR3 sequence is CASSNQLWEAGELFF. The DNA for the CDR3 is TGTGCCAGCAGCAATCAACTATGGGAGGCCGGGGAGCTGTTTTTT.

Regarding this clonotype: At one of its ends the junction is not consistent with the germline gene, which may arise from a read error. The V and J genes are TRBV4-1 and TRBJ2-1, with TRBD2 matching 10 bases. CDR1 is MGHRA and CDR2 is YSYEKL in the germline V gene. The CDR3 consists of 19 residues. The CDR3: CASSQVSTPELAGFNEQFF. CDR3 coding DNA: TGCGCTAGCAGCCAAGTGTCGACCCCTGAACTAGCGGGATTTAATGAGCAGTTCTTC.

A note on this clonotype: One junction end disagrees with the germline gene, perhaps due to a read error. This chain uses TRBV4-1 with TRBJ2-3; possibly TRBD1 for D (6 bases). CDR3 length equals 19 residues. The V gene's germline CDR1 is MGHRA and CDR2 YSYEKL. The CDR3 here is CASSHIGLGAKIRTGTQYF. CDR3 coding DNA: TGCGCCAGCAGCCATATCGGGCTGGGGGCAAAAATCCGCACAGGTACGCAGTATTTT.

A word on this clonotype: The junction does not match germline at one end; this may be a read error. CDR3 nucleotide sequence: TGTGCCATCAGCCCAGACAGCTCTTGGGCCAACGTCCCGACTTTC. Translating gives CAISPDSSWANVPTF. The genes are TRBV6-1 and TRBJ2-6; possible D gene TRBD1, 5 bases. The CDR3 loop spans 15 amino acids. Germline-derived CDR1 and CDR2 are MNHNS and SASEGT.

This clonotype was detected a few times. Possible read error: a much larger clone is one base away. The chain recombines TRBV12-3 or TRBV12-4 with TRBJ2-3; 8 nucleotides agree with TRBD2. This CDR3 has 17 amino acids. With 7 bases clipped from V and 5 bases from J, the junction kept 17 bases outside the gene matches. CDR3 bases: TGTGCCAGCACTCACCTCTTAGCGGGATGGGGGGTAGATACGCAGTATTTT. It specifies CASTHLLAGWGVDTQYF.

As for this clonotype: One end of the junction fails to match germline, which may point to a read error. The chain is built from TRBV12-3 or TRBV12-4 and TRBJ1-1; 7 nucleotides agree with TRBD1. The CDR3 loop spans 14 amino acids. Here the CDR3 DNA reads TGTGCCAACAGACGGGACAGTTACAACACTGAAGTTTTCTTT. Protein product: CANRRDSYNTEVFF.

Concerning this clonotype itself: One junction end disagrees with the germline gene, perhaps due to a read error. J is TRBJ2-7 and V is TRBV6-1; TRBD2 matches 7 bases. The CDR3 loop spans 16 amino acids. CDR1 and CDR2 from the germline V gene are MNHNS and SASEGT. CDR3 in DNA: TGTGCCAGCAGCCCCACCGGGAGGTCGCATTCCTACGAACAGTACTTC. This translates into CASSPTGRSHSYEQYF.

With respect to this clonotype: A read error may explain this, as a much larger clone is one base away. CDR3 sequence reads: CASISVNSYEQYF. CDR3 DNA sequence: TGTGCCAGCATTAGTGTGAACTCCTACGAGCAGTACTTC. The rearrangement joins TRBV6-5 to TRBJ2-7; D call uncertain. Trimming shortened V by 7 bases and J by 0 bases, and 10 bases separated the two germline ends. This CDR3 contains 13 residues. Germline CDR1 is MNHEY and CDR2 is SVGAGI.

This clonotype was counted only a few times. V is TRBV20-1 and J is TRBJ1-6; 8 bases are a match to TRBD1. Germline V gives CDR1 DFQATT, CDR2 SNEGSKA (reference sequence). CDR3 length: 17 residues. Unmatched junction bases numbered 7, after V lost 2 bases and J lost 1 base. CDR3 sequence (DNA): TGCAGTGCTAGAACGACAGGGGTGGTATCCTATAATTCACCCCTCCACTTT. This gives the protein CSARTTGVVSYNSPLHF.

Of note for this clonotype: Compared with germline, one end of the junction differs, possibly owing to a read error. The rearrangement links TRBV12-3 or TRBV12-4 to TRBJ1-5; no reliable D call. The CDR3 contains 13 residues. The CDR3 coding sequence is TGTGCCAGCAGCCTCAAGTACAATCAGTCCCAGCACTTT. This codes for CASSLKYNQSQHF.

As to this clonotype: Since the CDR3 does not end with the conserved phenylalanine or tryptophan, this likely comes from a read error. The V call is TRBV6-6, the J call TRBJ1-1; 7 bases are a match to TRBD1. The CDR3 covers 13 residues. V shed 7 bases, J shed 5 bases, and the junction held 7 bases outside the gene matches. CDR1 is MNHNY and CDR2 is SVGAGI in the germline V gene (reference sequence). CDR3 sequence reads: CASIDQQGTEAFL. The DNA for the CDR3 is TGTGCCAGCATTGACCAACAGGGGACTGAAGCTTTCCTT.

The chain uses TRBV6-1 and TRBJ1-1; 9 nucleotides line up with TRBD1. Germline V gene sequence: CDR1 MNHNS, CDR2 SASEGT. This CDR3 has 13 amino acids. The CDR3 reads CFGGQGRWTEAFF. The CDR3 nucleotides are TGTTTCGGGGGACAGGGACGATGGACTGAAGCTTTCTTT.

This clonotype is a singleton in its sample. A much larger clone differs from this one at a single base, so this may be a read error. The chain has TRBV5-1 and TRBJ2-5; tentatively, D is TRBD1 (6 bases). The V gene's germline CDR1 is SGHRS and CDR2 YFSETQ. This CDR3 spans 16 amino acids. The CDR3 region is CACSLGRQDGTLAQYF. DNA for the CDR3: TGCGCCTGCAGCCTTGGGCGACAGGATGGGACCCTAGCCCAGTACTTC.

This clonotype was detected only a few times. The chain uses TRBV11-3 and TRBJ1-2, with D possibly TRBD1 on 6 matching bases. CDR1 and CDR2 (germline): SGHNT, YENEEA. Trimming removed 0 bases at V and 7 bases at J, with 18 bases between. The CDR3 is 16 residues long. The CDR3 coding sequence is TGTGCCAGCAGCTTAGATCGAATTGTGGGGGGGCTTGGCTACACCTTC. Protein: CASSLDRIVGGLGYTF.

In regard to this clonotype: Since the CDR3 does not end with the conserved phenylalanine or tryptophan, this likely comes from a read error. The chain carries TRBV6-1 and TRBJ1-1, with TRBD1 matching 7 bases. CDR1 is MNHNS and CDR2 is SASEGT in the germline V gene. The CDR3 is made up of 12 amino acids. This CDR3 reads CVTIADRPEAFS. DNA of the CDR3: TGTGTCACCATCGCGGACAGGCCTGAAGCTTTCTCT.